This passage covers 20 T cell receptor beta chains from one sample sequenced in a study of blood T cell repertoires in COVID-19. Clones were read by immunoSEQ multiplex PCR, and TCRdb kept only the in-frame ones, dropping some. The sample lists 110,000 or so clones, around 85% seen once, with about 5.5% in the top ten. Sequenced sample: peripheral blood. The receptors originated from a woman in her sixties or seventies with COVID-19, enrolled during active disease.

The chain uses TRBV18 and TRBJ2-7, with 9 nucleotides matching TRBD2. Germline assignment: CDR1 KGHSH and CDR2 LQKENI. The CDR3 consists of 17 residues. V dropped 4 bases and J dropped 2; count of bases not matched to a gene: 12. The CDR3 here is CASSQGPLAGSTYEQYF. CDR3 nucleotide sequence: TGTGCCAGCTCACAGGGGCCCCTAGCGGGGTCAACCTACGAGCAGTACTTC.

The rearrangement links TRBV30 to TRBJ1-5; the match to TRBD1 covers 9 bases. This CDR3 is built from 15 residues. V shed 4 bases and J 0 bases; nucleotides not matched to a gene: 4. Germline V gene data show CDR1 as GTSNPN and CDR2 as SVGIG (reference sequence). The CDR3 reads CAWTGTGTSNQPQHF. In DNA, the CDR3 is TGTGCCTGGACCGGGACAGGGACTAGCAATCAGCCCCAGCATTTT.

The genes are TRBV7-3 and TRBJ1-2, with D maybe TRBD1 (6 bases). The CDR3 spans 13 residues. Looked up from germline, CDR1 is SGHTA and CDR2 is FQGTGA. V was trimmed by 5 bases and J by 8 bases, leaving 15 bases between them. The CDR3 DNA follows: TGTGCCAGCAGCCCAAAGGGGGGGCTAGGCTACACCTTC. Encoded protein: CASSPKGGLGYTF. The whole variable domain, filled in from reference TRBV7-3 and TRBJ1-2, reads GAGVSQTPSNKVTEKGKYVELRCDPISGHTALYWYRQSLGQGPEFLIYFQGTGAADDSGLPNDRFFAVRPEGSVSTLKIQRTERGDSAVYLCASSPKGGLGYTFGSGTRLTVV.

V and J are TRBV6-6 and TRBJ1-4; TRBD1 aligns across 9 bases. CDR1 and CDR2 (germline): MNHNY, SVGAGI (reference sequence). The CDR3 has 14 amino acids. The V gene end was trimmed by 7 bases and the J gene end by 4 bases; junction bases not matched to a gene: 4. The CDR3 DNA reads as TGTGCCAGCACCAGACAGGGGGTTAATGAAAAACTGTTTTTT. This translates into CASTRQGVNEKLFF.

The chain employs TRBV5-1 and TRBJ1-1, with 7 positions matching TRBD1. Trimming took 0 bases from V and 8 from J; bases not matched to a gene: 4. The CDR3 totals 13 residues. Germline CDR1 SGHRS, CDR2 YFSETQ. CDR3 loop: CASSLVDREEAFF. The CDR3 DNA reads as TGCGCCAGCAGCTTGGTTGACAGGGAGGAAGCTTTCTTT.

This clone came up a few times. The genes are TRBV10-3 and TRBJ1-5, with TRBD1 as a possible D gene (6 bases). This CDR3 is 17 amino acids long. Germline assignment: CDR1 ENHRY and CDR2 SYGVKD. V was pared by 2 bases and J by 3 bases, with 17 bases between. CDR3 in DNA: TGTGCCATCAGTGAGAGGGGGGGTATCGGGTCCAATCAGCCCCAGCATTTT. Amino acids: CAISERGGIGSNQPQHF.

The chain carries TRBV24-1 and TRBJ2-1; 7 nucleotides match TRBD1. Germline-derived CDR1 and CDR2 are KGHDR and SFDVKD. V lost 4 bases to trimming and J lost 6 bases; unmatched junction nucleotides: 8. The CDR3 covers 15 residues. The CDR3 DNA reads as TGTGCCACCAGTGACCCTGAACAGGGGCGCAATGAGCAGTTCTTC. This sequence encodes CATSDPEQGRNEQFF.

The V gene is TRBV6-2 or TRBV6-3, the J gene TRBJ2-2; 7 bases line up with TRBD2. Germline CDR1 MNHEY, CDR2 SVGEGT. The CDR3 is 15 amino acids. J lost 1 base, V lost 6 bases, and 5 bases had no gene match. CDR3 loop: CASSPSGVNTGELFF. The CDR3 region has the DNA TGTGCCAGCAGCCCCAGCGGGGTGAACACCGGGGAGCTGTTTTTT.

As for this clone: The junction departs from the called germline gene at one end, perhaps through a read error. The V call is TRBV7-7, the J call TRBJ2-1, with 8 bases lining up with TRBD2. Looked up from germline, CDR1 is SSHAT and CDR2 is FNYEAQ (reference sequence). The CDR3 contains 16 residues. CDR3 region: CASSSTFGGANNEQFF. In DNA, the CDR3 is TGTGCTAGCAGCTCCACTTTCGGGGGGGCGAACAATGAGCAGTTCTTC.

This sequence joins TRBV5-1 and TRBJ2-1; TRBD2 agrees at 7 bases. J was trimmed by 2 bases and V by 5 bases; bases with no gene match: 4. CDR1 SGHRS and CDR2 YFSETQ come from the germline V gene. The CDR3 loop spans 14 amino acids. The chain's CDR3 is CASSTAGAYNEQFF. The CDR3 DNA sequence: TGCGCCAGCAGTACGGCGGGGGCCTACAATGAGCAGTTCTTC.

This clone was counted only a few times. The CDR3 DNA sequence: TGTGCCAGCAGCCCAGAGAGGTGGGTGAACACTGAAGCTTTCTTT. Protein sequence: CASSPERWVNTEAFF. The chain is built from TRBV27 and TRBJ1-1; no reliable D call. The CDR3 spans 15 residues. The germline V gene has CDR1 MNHEY and CDR2 SMNVEV (reference sequence). Trimming cost V 6 bases and J 0 bases, with 14 bases left between them.

The chain is built from TRBV7-6 and TRBJ2-2; TRBD2 aligns across 8 bases. Unmatched junction bases numbered 6, after V lost 6 bases and J lost 3 bases. This CDR3 is built from 15 residues. Germline V gene lookup returns CDR1 SGHVS and CDR2 FNYEAQ. In DNA, the CDR3 is TGTGCCAGCAGTCTAGCGGGTGGGGACACCGGGGAGCTGTTTTTT. Translated, it gives CASSLAGGDTGELFF.

The chain couples TRBV15 to TRBJ2-7, with 7 nucleotides matching TRBD2. The CDR3 loop spans 15 amino acids. Germline V CDR1 and CDR2: LNHNV, YYDKDF (reference sequence). V trimming: 1 base; J trimming: 6 bases; junction bases outside the gene matches: 9. Here the CDR3 reads CATSRVVAGFGEQYF. As DNA, the CDR3 is TGTGCCACCAGCAGAGTGGTAGCGGGCTTCGGCGAGCAGTACTTC.

This chain connects TRBV5-5 to TRBJ2-7; D is perhaps TRBD2 (5 bases). The V gene lost 3 bases and the J gene lost 2 bases, with 15 bases spanning the gap. Germline V gene lookup returns CDR1 SGHKS and CDR2 YYEKEE (reference sequence). The CDR3 runs 15 residues. The CDR3: CASSSSDLSAYEQYF. The CDR3 DNA reads TGTGCCAGCAGCTCCTCGGACTTGTCCGCCTACGAGCAGTACTTC.

The chain links TRBV7-2 to TRBJ1-3; 7 bases agree with TRBD1. Germline CDR1 is SGHTA and CDR2 is FQGNSA. J lost 2 bases, V lost 5 bases, and 6 bases had no gene match. The CDR3 is made up of 15 amino acids. The CDR3 loop is CASSPRQGTGNTIYF. CDR3 coding DNA: TGTGCCAGCAGCCCCCGACAGGGAACTGGAAACACCATATATTTT.

The gene calls are TRBV28 and TRBJ1-2; D is unclear. The CDR3 spans 13 residues. Germline-derived CDR1 and CDR2 are MDHEN and SYDVKM. V gave up 2 bases and J gave up 4 bases, with 8 bases separating them. DNA of the CDR3: TGTGCCAGCAGTTTAGCAGACTCCTATGGCTACACCTTC. Translated: CASSLADSYGYTF.

The CDR3 spells CASSDVSRELFF. CDR3 DNA sequence: TGTGCCAGCAGTGATGTTAGTCGGGAGCTGTTTTTT. The rearrangement joins TRBV6-1 to TRBJ2-2; D is unclear. Trimming took off 3 bases at V and 9 bases at J, with 8 bases between the two ends. CDR1 is MNHNS and CDR2 is SASEGT in the germline V gene. The CDR3 is 12 residues long.

This chain uses TRBV3-1 (or the pseudogene TRBV3-2) with TRBJ1-2; D uncertain. CDR3 length equals 13 residues. V was pared by 3 bases and J by 2 bases, with 7 bases between. CDR1 LGHDT and CDR2 YNNKEL come from the germline V gene (reference sequence). As DNA, the CDR3 is TGTGCCAGCAGCCACACCGGGAACTATGGCTACACCTTC. Protein product: CASSHTGNYGYTF.

The J gene is TRBJ1-3, the V gene TRBV9; perhaps TRBD1 as D (5 bases). CDR1 and CDR2 (germline): SGDLS, YYNGEE. The CDR3 runs 16 residues. The V gene lost 3 bases and the J gene lost 6 bases, with 19 bases spanning the gap. DNA of the CDR3: TGTGCCAGCAGCGGAAGCGTCAGGAAGACAGCAAACACCATATATTTT. This codes for CASSGSVRKTANTIYF.

This clone came up a few times. The chain couples TRBV19 to TRBJ2-7, with 7 bases identical to TRBD1. The length of the CDR3 is 15 residues. The trim removed 4 bases at V and 0 bases at J, leaving 6 bases unmatched. Germline V gene lookup returns CDR1 LNHDA and CDR2 SQIVND (reference sequence). CDR3 DNA: TGTGCCAGTAGTACCCCGGGACAGAGCTCCTACGAGCAGTACTTC. Protein sequence: CASSTPGQSSYEQYF.